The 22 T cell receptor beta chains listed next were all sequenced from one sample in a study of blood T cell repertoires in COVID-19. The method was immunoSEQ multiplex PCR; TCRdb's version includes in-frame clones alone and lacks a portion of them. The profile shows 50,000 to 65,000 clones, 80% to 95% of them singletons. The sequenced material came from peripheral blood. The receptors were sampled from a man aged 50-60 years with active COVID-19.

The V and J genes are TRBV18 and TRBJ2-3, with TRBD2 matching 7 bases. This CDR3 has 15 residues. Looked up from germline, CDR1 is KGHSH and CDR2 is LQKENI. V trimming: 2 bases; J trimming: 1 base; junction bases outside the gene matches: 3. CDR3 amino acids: CASSPGLAGTDTQYF. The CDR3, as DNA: TGTGCCAGCTCACCAGGGCTAGCGGGCACAGATACGCAGTATTTT.

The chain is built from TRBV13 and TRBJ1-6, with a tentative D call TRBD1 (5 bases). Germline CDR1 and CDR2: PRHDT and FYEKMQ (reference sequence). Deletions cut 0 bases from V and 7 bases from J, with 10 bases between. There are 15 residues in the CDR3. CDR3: CASSLGLGGNSPLHF. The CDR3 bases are TGTGCCAGCAGCTTAGGCCTGGGGGGAAATTCACCCCTCCACTTT.

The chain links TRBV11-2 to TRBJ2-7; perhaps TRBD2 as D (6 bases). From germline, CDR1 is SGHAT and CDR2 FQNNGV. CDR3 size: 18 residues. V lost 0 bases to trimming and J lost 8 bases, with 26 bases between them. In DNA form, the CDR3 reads TGTGCCAGCAGCTTAGAGCCCCCCATGTTGGGGAGGAGTATCCAGCAGTACTTC. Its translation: CASSLEPPMLGRSIQQYF.

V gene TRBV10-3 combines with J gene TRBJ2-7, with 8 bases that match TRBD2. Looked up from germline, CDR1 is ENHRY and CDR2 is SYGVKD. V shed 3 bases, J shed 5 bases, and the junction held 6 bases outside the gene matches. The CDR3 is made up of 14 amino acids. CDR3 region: CAISDRGGQDEQYF. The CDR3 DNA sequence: TGTGCCATCAGTGATCGGGGGGGCCAGGACGAGCAGTACTTC.

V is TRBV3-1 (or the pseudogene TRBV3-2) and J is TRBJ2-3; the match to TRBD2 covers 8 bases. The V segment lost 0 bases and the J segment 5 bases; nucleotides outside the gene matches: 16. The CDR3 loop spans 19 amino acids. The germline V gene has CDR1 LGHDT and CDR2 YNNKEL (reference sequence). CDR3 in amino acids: CASSQEFGLRGGLKDTQYF. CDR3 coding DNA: TGTGCCAGCAGCCAAGAATTTGGCCTCCGGGGGGGCCTCAAAGATACGCAGTATTTT.

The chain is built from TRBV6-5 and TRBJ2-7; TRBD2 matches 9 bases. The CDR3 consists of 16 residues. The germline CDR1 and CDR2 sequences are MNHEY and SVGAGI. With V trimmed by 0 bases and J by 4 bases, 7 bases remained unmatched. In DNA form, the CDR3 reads TGTGCCAGCAGTTACTCCCCTAGCGGGATAGAATACGAGCAGTACTTC. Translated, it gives CASSYSPSGIEYEQYF.

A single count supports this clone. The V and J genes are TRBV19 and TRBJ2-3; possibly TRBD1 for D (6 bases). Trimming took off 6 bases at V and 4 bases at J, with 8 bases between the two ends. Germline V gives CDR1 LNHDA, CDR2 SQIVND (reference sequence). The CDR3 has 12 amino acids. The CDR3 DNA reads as TGTGCCAGTAGCGGGACATCAGATACGCAGTATTTT. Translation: CASSGTSDTQYF.

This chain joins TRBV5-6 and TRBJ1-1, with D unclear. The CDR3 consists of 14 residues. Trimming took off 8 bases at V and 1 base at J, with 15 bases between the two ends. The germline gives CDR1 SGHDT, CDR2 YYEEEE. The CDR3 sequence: CASGTRSKNTEAFF. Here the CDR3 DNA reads TGTGCCAGTGGTACTAGGTCAAAGAACACTGAAGCTTTCTTT.

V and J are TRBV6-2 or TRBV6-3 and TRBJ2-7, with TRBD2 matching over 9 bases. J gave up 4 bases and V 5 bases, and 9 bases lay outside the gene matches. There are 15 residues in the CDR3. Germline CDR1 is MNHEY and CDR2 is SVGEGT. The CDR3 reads CASSDQRGDLYEQYF. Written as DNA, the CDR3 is TGTGCCAGCAGTGACCAGCGGGGGGACCTTTACGAGCAGTACTTC.

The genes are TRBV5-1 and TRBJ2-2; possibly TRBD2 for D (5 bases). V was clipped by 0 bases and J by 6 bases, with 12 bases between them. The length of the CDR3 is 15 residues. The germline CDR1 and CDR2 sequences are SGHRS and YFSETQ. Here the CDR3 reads CASSLVARGPGELFF. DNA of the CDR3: TGCGCCAGCAGCTTGGTTGCGCGCGGGCCCGGGGAGCTGTTTTTT.

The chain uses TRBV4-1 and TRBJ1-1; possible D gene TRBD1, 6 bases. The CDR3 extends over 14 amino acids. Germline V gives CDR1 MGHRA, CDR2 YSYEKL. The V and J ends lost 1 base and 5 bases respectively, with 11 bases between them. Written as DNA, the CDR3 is TGCGCCAGCAGCCAAGCGAGCAGGGGAACTGAAGCTTTCTTT. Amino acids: CASSQASRGTEAFF.

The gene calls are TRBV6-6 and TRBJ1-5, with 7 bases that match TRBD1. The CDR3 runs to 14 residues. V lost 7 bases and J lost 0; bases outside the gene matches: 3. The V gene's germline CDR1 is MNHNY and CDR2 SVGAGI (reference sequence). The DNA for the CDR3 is TGTGCCAGCATCCCAGGGGGTAGCAATCAGCCCCAGCATTTT. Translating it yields CASIPGGSNQPQHF.

This chain's CDR3 is CASIGNWGGRITEAFF. DNA for the CDR3: TGTGCCAGTATTGGAAACTGGGGGGGTCGGATCACTGAAGCTTTCTTT. This rearrangement joins TRBV19 to TRBJ1-1; a possible D gene is TRBD1 (5 bases). Germline CDR1 reads LNHDA; CDR2 reads SQIVND (reference sequence). Deletions cut 7 bases from V and 4 bases from J, with 22 bases between. CDR3 length equals 16 residues.

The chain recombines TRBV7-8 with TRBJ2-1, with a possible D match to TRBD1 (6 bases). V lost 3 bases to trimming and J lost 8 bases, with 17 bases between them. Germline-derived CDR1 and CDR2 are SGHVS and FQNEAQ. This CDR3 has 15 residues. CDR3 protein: CASSLGHISWDEQFF. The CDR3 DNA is TGTGCCAGCAGCTTGGGACACATCAGTTGGGATGAGCAGTTCTTC.

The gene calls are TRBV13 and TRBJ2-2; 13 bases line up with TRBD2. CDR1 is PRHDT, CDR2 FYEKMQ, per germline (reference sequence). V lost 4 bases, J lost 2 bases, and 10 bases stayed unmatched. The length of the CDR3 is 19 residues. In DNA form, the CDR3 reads TGTGCCAGCAGCTACCTTGGACTAGCGGGGGACCTTAACACCGGGGAGCTGTTTTTT. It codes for CASSYLGLAGDLNTGELFF.

The CDR3 nucleotides are TGCGCCAGCAGCCCGCGAGTCGGACTAGCGGACCTAAGAGGGGAGACCCAGTACTTC. Amino acids: CASSPRVGLADLRGETQYF. The gene calls are TRBV5-1 and TRBJ2-5; 10 bases align to TRBD2. V shed 4 bases and J 5 bases; nucleotides not matched to a gene: 20. Germline V gives CDR1 SGHRS, CDR2 YFSETQ. The CDR3 length is 19 residues.

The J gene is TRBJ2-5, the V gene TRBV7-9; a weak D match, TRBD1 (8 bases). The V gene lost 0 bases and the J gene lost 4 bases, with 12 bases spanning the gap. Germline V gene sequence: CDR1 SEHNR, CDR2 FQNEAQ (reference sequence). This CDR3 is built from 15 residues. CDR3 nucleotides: TGTGCCAGCAGCTTAGCGAGCGGGACAGGAGAGACCCAGTACTTC. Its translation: CASSLASGTGETQYF.

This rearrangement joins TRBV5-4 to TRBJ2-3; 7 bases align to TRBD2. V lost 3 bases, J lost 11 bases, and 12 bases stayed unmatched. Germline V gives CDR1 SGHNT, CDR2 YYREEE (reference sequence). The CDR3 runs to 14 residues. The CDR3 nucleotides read TGTGCCAGCAGCTCTCCGGGCGGGAGTAATAGGCAGTATTTT. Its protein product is CASSSPGGSNRQYF.

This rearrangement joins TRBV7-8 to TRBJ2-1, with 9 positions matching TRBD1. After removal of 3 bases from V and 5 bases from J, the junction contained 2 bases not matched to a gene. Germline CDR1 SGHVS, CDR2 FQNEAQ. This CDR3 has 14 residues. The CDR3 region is CASSLGTGNNEQFF. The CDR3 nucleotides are TGTGCCAGCAGCTTGGGGACAGGGAACAATGAGCAGTTCTTC. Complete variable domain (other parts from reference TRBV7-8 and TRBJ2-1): GAGVSQSPRYKVAKRGQDVALRCDPISGHVSLFWYQQALGQGPEFLTYFQNEAQLDKSGLPSDRFFAERPEGSVSTLKIQRTQQEDSAVYLCASSLGTGNNEQFFGPGTRLTVL.

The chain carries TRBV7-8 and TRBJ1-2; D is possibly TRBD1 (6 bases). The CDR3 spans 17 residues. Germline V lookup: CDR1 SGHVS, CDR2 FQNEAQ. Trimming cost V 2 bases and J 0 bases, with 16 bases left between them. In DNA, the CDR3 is TGTGCCAGCAGCTTAAAACAGGGAGTTTCCACTAACTATGGCTACACCTTC. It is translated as CASSLKQGVSTNYGYTF. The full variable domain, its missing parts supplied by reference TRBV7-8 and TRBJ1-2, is GAGVSQSPRYKVAKRGQDVALRCDPISGHVSLFWYQQALGQGPEFLTYFQNEAQLDKSGLPSDRFFAERPEGSVSTLKIQRTQQEDSAVYLCASSLKQGVSTNYGYTFGSGTRLTVV.

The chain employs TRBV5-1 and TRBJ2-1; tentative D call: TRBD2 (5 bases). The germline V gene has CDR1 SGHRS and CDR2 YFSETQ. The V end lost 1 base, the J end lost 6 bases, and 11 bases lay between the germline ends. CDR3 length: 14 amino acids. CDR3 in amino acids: CASSLRPEGNEQFF. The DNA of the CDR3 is TGCGCCAGCAGCTTGAGACCCGAGGGCAATGAGCAGTTCTTC.

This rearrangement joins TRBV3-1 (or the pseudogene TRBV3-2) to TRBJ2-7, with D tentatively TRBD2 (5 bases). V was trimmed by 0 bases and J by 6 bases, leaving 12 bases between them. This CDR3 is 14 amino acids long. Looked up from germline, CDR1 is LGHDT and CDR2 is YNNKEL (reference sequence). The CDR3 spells CASSQEVRLSEQYF. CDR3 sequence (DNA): TGTGCCAGCAGCCAAGAGGTGAGACTATCCGAGCAGTACTTC.